Sequencing of this T cell receptor beta chain was carried out in a study of T-cell memory formation after mild COVID-19. Across the study: Largely donor-specific TCR clusters were found.

In its sample, this clonotype was seen many times. The V and J ends lost 1 base and 3 bases, in that order; junction bases with no gene match: 4. CDR3 length equals 15 residues. Germline lookup yields CDR1 SGHVS and CDR2 FQNEAQ. The 5'RACE method, run with constant-segment primers, produced TCR alpha and TCR beta cDNA libraries (carrying sample barcodes and UMIs). In TCRdb, the 5' RACE reads were re-called with MiXCR into one record per CDR3 protein. This sample has 65,000 to 90,000 distinct CDR3 sequences, with around 14% found just once. The rearrangement links TRBV7-8 to TRBJ2-3, with 7 bases matching TRBD1. This TCR was sampled from an adult woman who had mild COVID-19 (a few samples of this study predate the infection). Cell type and time point are not known. Sequencing was carried out using PBMCs or a T cell subset sorted from them (not recorded which). The CDR3 here is CASSLGTGDTDTQYF. CDR3 in DNA: TGTGCCAGCAGCTTAGGAACAGGGGATACAGATACGCAGTATTTT.